Listed here is a single TCR beta chain. The target antigen is unknown. This entry is derived from a study of graft-versus-host responses after intestinal transplantation. Study information: For approximately three years after anti-thymocyte globulin induction, all recipients took tacrolimus and steroids. Findings and caveats of the study: Levels of circulating GvH clones at their peak were associated with early post-transplant HvG declines. Individuals who had graft-donor T cell macrochimerism had allografts that showed high graft-versus-host to host-versus-graft clonal ratios. Marrow from the recipient contained GvH clones, some of which had appeared first in ileum or blood.

Only in-frame clones appear in the TCRdb table, and some are missing; sequencing was by immunoSEQ multiplex PCR. Among over 100,000 clones listed, roughly 87% were seen once. V was trimmed by 3 bases and J by 5 bases, leaving 9 bases between them. The CDR3 spans 13 residues. Looked up from germline, CDR1 is KGHSH and CDR2 is LQKENI. This material consisted of unstimulated CD4+ T cells sorted from spleen or lymph node cells, taken before intestinal transplant. The chain recombines TRBV18 with TRBJ2-3; D remains ambiguous. This sequence originates from a human donor who received an intestinal transplant. CDR3 nucleotides: TGTGCCAGCTCACCTAAATTGATAGATACGCAGTATTTT. Translation: CASSPKLIDTQYF. The full variable domain, in which reference TRBV18 and TRBJ2-3 provide the parts outside the CDR3, is NAGVMQNPRHLVRRRGQEARLRCSPMKGHSHVYWYRQLPEEGLKFMVYLQKENIIDESGMPKERFSAEFPKEGPSILRIQQVVRGDSAAYFCASSPKLIDTQYFGPGTRLTVL.